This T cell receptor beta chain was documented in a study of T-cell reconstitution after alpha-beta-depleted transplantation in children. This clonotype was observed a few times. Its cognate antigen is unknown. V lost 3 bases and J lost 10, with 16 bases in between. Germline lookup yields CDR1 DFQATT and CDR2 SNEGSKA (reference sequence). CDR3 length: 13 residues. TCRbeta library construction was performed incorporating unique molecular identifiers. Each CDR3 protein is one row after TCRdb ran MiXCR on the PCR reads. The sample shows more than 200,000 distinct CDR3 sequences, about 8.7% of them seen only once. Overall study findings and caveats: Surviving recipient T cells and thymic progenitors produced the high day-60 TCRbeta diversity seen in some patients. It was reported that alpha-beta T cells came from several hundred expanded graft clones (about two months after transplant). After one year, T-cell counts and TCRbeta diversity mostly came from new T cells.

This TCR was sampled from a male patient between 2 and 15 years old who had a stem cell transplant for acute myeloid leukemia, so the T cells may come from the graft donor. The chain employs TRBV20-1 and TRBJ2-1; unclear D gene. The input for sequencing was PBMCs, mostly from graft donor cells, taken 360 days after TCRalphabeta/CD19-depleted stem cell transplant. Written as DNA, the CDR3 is TGCAGTGCTAGGGAAAGCTCGACTTACGAGCAGTTCTTC. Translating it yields CSARESSTYEQFF.